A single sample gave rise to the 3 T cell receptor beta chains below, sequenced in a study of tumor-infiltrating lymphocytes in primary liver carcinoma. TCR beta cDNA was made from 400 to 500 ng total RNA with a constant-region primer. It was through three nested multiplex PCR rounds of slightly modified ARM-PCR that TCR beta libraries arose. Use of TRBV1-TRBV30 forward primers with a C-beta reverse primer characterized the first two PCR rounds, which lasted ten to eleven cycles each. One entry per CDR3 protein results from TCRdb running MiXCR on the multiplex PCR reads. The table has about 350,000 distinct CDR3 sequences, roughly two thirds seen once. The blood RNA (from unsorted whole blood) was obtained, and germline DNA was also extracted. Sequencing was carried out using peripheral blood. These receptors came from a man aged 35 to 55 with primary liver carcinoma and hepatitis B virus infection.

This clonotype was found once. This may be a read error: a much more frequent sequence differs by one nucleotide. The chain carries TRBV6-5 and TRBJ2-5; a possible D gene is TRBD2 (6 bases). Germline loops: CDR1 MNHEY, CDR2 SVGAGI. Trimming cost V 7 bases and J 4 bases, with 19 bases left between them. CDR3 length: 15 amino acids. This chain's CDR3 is CASTPRTGVGETQYF. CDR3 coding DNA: TGTGCCAGCACTCCCCGAACGGGGGTTGGAGAGACCCAGTACTTC.

The CDR3 DNA is TGTGCCAGCAGTTTCCCAGGATGGACTGAAGCTTTCTTT. Translated: CASSFPGWTEAFF. The chain links TRBV28 to TRBJ1-1, with D uncertain. Germline assignment: CDR1 MDHEN and CDR2 SYDVKM. This CDR3 is built from 13 residues. V lost 3 bases to trimming and J lost 5 bases, with 10 bases between them.

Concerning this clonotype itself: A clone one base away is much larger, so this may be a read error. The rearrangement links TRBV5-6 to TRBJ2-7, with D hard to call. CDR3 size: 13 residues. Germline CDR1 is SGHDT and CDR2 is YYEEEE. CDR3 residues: CAGSLVGTYEQYF. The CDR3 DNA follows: TGTGCCGGCAGCTTGGTGGGGACCTACGAGCAGTACTTC.